A selection of T cell receptor beta chains follows, all from one sample in a study of beta chain features in type 1 diabetes. The assay was immunoSEQ multiplex PCR, and TCRdb's table has in-frame clones only and misses some. The sample carries around 140,000 clones, 9% recorded once. The sequenced sample consisted of central memory CD4+ T cells from blood. All receptors come from a man in his thirties or forties with type 1 diabetes. Each CDR3 is given without its conserved first and last residue. Not every row has a clone size; where given, it reads once, few, many or a size class.

ASSEQGFMNTEAF	TRBV2	TRBJ1-1	few
ASSLGGQGFEAF	TRBV7-8	TRBJ1-1	few
ASNMGLTDTQY	TRBV5-1	TRBJ2-3	-
ASSTQANTEAF	TRBV7-2	TRBJ1-1	few
ASSFSGKSGTEAF	TRBV5-1	TRBJ1-1	-
ASSPTSGGTEAF	TRBV6-5	TRBJ1-1	few
ASSLERWNEQF	TRBV11-2	TRBJ2-1	-
ASSVLYEQY	TRBV2	TRBJ2-7	few
ASSPNLDREAF	TRBV5-1	TRBJ1-1	few
ASSQDRVNSPLH	TRBV5-4	TRBJ1-6	few
SVDNSVTYGYT	TRBV29-1	TRBJ1-2	few
ASSSDSSGANVLT	TRBV7-2	TRBJ2-6	-
ASSPREANYGYT	TRBV7-2	TRBJ1-2	-
ASSSTGAGGTQY	TRBV11-2	TRBJ2-5	-
ASSLGGGAFSYEQY	TRBV28	TRBJ2-7	-
ASSFRLEETQY	TRBV11-2	TRBJ2-5	few
SVGRGSYNEQF	TRBV29-1	TRBJ2-1	few
ASSLEEEQF	TRBV7-9	TRBJ2-1	-
ASSLLGGGDSGANVLT	TRBV5-1	TRBJ2-6	-
ASSLTRDLLVSGANVLT	TRBV28	TRBJ2-6	-
ATQGQGAGDEQF	TRBV4-2	TRBJ2-1	-
ASNPGQGIPNTGELF	TRBV5-1	TRBJ2-2	few
ASRSGQNYEQY	TRBV5-1	TRBJ2-7	-
ASSLAGAQETQY	TRBV28	TRBJ2-5	-
ASSLVSSYEQY	TRBV27	TRBJ2-7	-
ASSQYHSYTDTQY	TRBV14	TRBJ2-3	-
ASSPGLAGTSYEQY	TRBV18	TRBJ2-7	few
ASSTYLNTGELF	TRBV7-3	TRBJ2-2	-
ASSSLLAGETQY	TRBV5-4	TRBJ2-5	-
ASSQDPTGGYEQF	TRBV4-3	TRBJ2-1	few
ASSLRSSVRYEQY	TRBV7-2	TRBJ2-7	-
ASSEGQSHQPQH	TRBV2	TRBJ1-5	-
AISSGQGNSPLH	TRBV10-3	TRBJ1-6	few
ASSLGVGANYGYT	TRBV7-2	TRBJ1-2	few
SVLDRTEAF	TRBV20-1	TRBJ1-1	-
ASSEDLAGGPETQY	TRBV2	TRBJ2-5	-
ASTVRGGTDTQY	TRBV7-2	TRBJ2-3	-
ASSGSPGGYT	TRBV2	TRBJ1-2	few
ASSLGGDETQY	TRBV5-1	TRBJ2-5	few
ASSSNRVDTQY	TRBV7-9	TRBJ2-3	-
ASSSQGQETQY	TRBV5-4	TRBJ2-5	few
ASSFGGSYNEQF	TRBV5-4	TRBJ2-1	-
ASSLGTRYGYT	TRBV25-1	TRBJ1-2	-
ASSPPMGQTDTQY	TRBV18	TRBJ2-3	-
ASSFETQETQY	TRBV5-5	TRBJ2-5	few
ASSVGKGEAF	TRBV9	TRBJ1-1	few
ASSSGGTAANYGYT	TRBV5-4	TRBJ1-2	few
AWNLRDRGNSPLH	TRBV30	TRBJ1-6	-
ASSLKAGGNNEQF	TRBV5-1	TRBJ2-1	-